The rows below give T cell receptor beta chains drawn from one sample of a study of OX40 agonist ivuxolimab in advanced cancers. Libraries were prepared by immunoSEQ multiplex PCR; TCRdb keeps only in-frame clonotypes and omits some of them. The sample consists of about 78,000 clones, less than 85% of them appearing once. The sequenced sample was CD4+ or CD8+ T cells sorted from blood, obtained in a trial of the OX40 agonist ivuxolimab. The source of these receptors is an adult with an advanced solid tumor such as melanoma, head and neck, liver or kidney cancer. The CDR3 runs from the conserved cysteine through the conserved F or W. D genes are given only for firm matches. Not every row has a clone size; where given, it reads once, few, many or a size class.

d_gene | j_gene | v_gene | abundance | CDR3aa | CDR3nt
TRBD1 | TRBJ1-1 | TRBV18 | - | CASSPGQGANTEAFF | TGTGCCAGCTCACCAGGGCAGGGGGCTAATACTGAAGCTTTCTTT
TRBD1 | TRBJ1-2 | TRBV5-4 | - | CASSFEGANYGYTF | TGTGCCAGCAGCTTCGAGGGGGCAAACTATGGCTACACCTTC
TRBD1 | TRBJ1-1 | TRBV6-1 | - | CASRETGGYTEAFF | TGTGCCAGCAGGGAAACAGGGGGGTACACTGAAGCTTTCTTT
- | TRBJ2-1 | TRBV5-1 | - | CASSLFAGSLGEQFF | TGCGCCAGCAGCTTGTTCGCGGGGAGCCTCGGAGAGCAGTTCTTC
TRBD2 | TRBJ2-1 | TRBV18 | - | CASSHTSGSSYNEQFF | TGTGCCAGCTCCCATACTAGCGGAAGCTCCTACAATGAGCAGTTCTTC
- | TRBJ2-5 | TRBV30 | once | CAWSVEWETQYF | TGTGCCTGGAGTGTAGAATGGGAGACCCAGTACTTC
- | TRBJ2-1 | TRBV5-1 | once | CASSYGSYNEQFF | TGCGCCAGCAGCTATGGGTCCTACAATGAGCAGTTCTTC
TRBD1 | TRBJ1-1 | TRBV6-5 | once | CASSVDRGFTEAFF | TGTGCCAGCAGTGTCGACAGGGGATTTACTGAAGCTTTCTTT
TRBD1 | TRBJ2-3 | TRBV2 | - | CASSPTGGLGTQYF | TGTGCCAGCAGTCCGACAGGGGGCTTGGGTACGCAGTATTTT
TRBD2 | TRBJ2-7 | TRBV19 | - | CASSSASGPYEQYF | TGTGCCAGTAGTTCGGCTAGCGGACCCTACGAGCAGTACTTC
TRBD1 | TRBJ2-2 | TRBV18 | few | CASSRDRGLMNTGELFF | TGTGCCAGCTCACGGGACAGGGGGCTGATGAACACCGGGGAGCTGTTTTTT
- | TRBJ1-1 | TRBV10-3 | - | CAIRPQVSGGTEAFF | TGTGCCATCAGGCCACAGGTCTCCGGGGGCACTGAAGCTTTCTTT
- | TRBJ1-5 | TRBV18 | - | CASSQIHIGENQPQHF | TGTGCCAGCTCACAAATTCATATCGGGGAAAATCAGCCCCAGCATTTT
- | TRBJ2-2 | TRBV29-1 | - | CSVDPTGLTGELFF | TGCAGCGTTGATCCTACAGGGCTCACCGGGGAGCTGTTTTTT
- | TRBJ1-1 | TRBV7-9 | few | CASSPNKNTEAFF | TGTGCCAGCAGCCCAAATAAGAACACTGAAGCTTTCTTT
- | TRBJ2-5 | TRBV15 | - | CATTGQWGETQYF | TGTGCCACAACCGGGCAATGGGGAGAGACCCAGTACTTC
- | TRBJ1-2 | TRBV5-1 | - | CASSRGDQGRSGYTF | TGCGCCAGCAGCCGTGGGGACCAGGGGAGAAGTGGCTACACCTTC
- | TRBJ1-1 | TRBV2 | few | CASRRRQAVNTEAFF | TGTGCCAGCAGACGTAGACAGGCGGTAAACACTGAAGCTTTCTTT
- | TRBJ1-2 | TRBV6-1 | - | CASSAVGPKIGYTF | TGTGCCAGCAGTGCCGTAGGGCCCAAAATTGGCTACACCTTC
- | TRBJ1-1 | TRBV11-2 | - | CASSSIFQFVEGHTEAFF | TGTGCCAGCAGCTCCATATTCCAATTCGTGGAGGGCCACACTGAAGCTTTCTTT
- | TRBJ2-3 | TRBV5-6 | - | CASRAGWRGSTDTQYF | TGTGCCAGCAGAGCAGGGTGGAGGGGAAGCACAGATACGCAGTATTTT
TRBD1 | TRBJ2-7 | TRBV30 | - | CAWNRGPSYEQYF | TGTGCCTGGAACAGGGGGCCGAGCTACGAGCAGTACTTC
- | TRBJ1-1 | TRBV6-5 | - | CASSPYRAGDTEAFF | TGTGCCAGCAGCCCCTACAGGGCCGGGGACACTGAAGCTTTCTTT
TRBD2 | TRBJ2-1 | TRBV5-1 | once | CASSESGLAAYNEQFF | TGCGCCAGCAGCGAGTCGGGACTAGCGGCTTACAATGAGCAGTTCTTC
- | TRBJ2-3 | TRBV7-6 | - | CASSLDGNTDTQYF | TGTGCCAGCAGCTTAGATGGCAACACAGATACGCAGTATTTT
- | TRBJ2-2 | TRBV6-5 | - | CASTNTGELFF | TGTGCCAGCACAAACACCGGGGAGCTGTTTTTT
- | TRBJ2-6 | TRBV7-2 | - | CASSLVNSGANVLTF | TGTGCCAGCAGCCTTGTAAACTCTGGGGCCAACGTCCTGACTTTC
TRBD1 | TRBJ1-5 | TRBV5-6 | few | CASSLRDRDNQPQHF | TGTGCCAGCAGCTTAAGGGACAGGGACAATCAGCCCCAGCATTTT
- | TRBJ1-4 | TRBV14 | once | CASSTQMATNEKLFF | TGTGCCAGCAGCACCCAGATGGCTACTAATGAAAAACTGTTTTTT
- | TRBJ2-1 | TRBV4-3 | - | CASSQDLGGNEQFF | TGCGCCAGCAGCCAAGATCTAGGGGGTAATGAGCAGTTCTTC
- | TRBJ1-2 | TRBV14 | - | CASSQVEWGYTF | TGTGCCAGCAGCCAAGTGGAGTGGGGCTACACCTTC
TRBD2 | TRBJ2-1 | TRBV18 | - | CASSRGTSGPSNEQFF | TGTGCCAGCTCACGAGGGACTAGCGGGCCGTCCAATGAGCAGTTCTTC
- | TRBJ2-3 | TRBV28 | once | CASSLAGSSADTQYF | TGTGCCAGCAGTTTAGCTGGATCATCGGCAGATACGCAGTATTTT
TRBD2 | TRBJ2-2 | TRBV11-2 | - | CASSSLSGRAVDGELFF | TGTGCCAGCAGCTCTCTTAGCGGGAGGGCCGTCGACGGGGAGCTGTTTTTT
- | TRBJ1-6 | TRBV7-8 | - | CASSLDSRNSPLHF | TGTGCCAGCAGCTTGGACAGCCGAAATTCACCCCTCCACTTT
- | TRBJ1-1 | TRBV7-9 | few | CASSLQGNTEAFF | TGTGCCAGCAGCTTACAGGGGAACACTGAAGCTTTCTTT
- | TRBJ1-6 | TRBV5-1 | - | CASSLIGQNNSPLHF | TGCGCCAGCAGCTTGATAGGACAAAATAATTCACCCCTCCACTTT
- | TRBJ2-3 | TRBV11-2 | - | CASSSLLGVRTQYF | TGTGCCAGCAGCTCCTTGTTAGGGGTGAGAACGCAGTATTTT
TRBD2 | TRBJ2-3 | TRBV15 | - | CATSLLAGLSDTQYF | TGTGCCACCAGCCTGCTAGCGGGACTTTCAGATACGCAGTATTTT
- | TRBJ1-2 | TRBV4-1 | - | CASSQGGTYGYTF | TGCGCCAGCAGCCAAGGGGGGACCTATGGCTACACCTTC
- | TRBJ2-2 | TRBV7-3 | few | CASSLTFRTGELFF | TGTGCCAGCAGCTTAACGTTCCGGACCGGGGAGCTGTTTTTT
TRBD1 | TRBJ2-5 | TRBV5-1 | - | CASSPGQGLKETQYF | TGCGCCAGCAGCCCGGGACAGGGGCTTAAGGAGACCCAGTACTTC
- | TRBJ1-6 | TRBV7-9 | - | CASSLGTANNSPLHF | TGTGCCAGCAGCTTAGGGACAGCAAATAATTCACCCCTCCACTTT
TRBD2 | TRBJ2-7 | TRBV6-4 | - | CASSEGLAETVKQYF | TGTGCCAGCAGTGAAGGACTAGCGGAGACGGTAAAGCAGTACTTC
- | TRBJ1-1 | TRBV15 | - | CATSRAGSSEAFF | TGTGCCACCAGCAGAGCTGGCAGTTCTGAAGCTTTCTTT
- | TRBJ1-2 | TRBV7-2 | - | CASSLAGRRESTF | TGTGCCAGCAGCTTAGCCGGGAGGCGCGAATCCACCTTC
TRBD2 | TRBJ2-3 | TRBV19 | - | CASRRTSGPLDTQYF | TGTGCCAGTAGAAGGACTAGCGGGCCCCTAGATACGCAGTATTTT
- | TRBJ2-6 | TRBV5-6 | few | CASSLGRAGANVLTF | TGTGCCAGCAGCTTGGGCAGGGCTGGGGCCAACGTCCTGACTTTC
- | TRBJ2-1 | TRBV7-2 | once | CASSFWTITNEQFF | TGTGCCAGCAGCTTTTGGACAATTACCAATGAGCAGTTCTTC
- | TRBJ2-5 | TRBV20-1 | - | CSGGAETQYF | TGCAGTGGCGGGGCGGAGACCCAGTACTTC
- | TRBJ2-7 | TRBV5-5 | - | CASSLSRLQLPTYEQYF | TGTGCCAGCAGCTTGAGTCGCTTGCAATTACCTACCTACGAGCAGTACTTC
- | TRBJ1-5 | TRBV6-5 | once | CASSYSQFNQPQHF | TGTGCCAGCAGTTACAGTCAGTTCAATCAGCCCCAGCATTTT
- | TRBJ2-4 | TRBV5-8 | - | CASTPGAVSSKNIQYF | TGTGCCAGCACCCCCGGAGCAGTTTCCTCCAAAAACATTCAGTACTTC
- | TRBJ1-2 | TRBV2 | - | CASRVTSTHYGYTF | TGTGCCAGCAGAGTGACGTCCACCCACTATGGCTACACCTTC